This T cell receptor beta chain was sequenced for a study of blood T cell repertoires in COVID-19. On the study more broadly: The study drew acute and convalescent COVID-19 samples from the United States, Italy and Spain. The cDNA or gDNA used as material had been derived from T cells, B-cell-depleted T cells, or PBMCs.

In the authors' workflow: By means of reference gene primer amplification, nucleated cell counts were estimated. The table came from immunoSEQ multiplex PCR; TCRdb's copy has only in-frame clones and leaves some out. The V and J calls and clone size come from that table; D and trimming were worked out from the DNA. The sample includes 150,000 to 200,000 clones, around 84% of them seen just once. The sample consisted of peripheral blood. The source is an elderly woman with acute or convalescent COVID-19.

The CDR3 DNA sequence: TGCGCCAGCAGCTTGGTCAACAGGGGCCAAGAGACCCAGTACTTC. Amino acids: CASSLVNRGQETQYF. The rearrangement uses TRBV5-1 and TRBJ2-5, with 7 bases identical to TRBD1. V was pared by 0 bases and J by 1 base, with 3 bases of the junction left unmatched. Germline V gene data show CDR1 as SGHRS and CDR2 as YFSETQ. This CDR3 contains 15 residues.